Reported below is one TCR beta chain. Its target is unknown. The sample originates from a study of T cell responses to AZD1222 COVID-19 vaccine. Broader study findings: Baseline seropositivity characterized only a handful of AZD1222 recipients. The donors showed a predominance of white British ancestry and of females, with possible underestimation of clonal diversity. When two AZD1222 doses had been given, Spike-specific TCR breadth and depth rose.

Repertoires were generated with immunoSEQ multiplex PCR, while TCRdb's copy carries only in-frame clones and drops some. The sample includes under 200,000 clones, roughly nine tenths seen only once; the top ten take 1.5% to 2%. The clonotype comes from an adult in good health. The sample was peripheral blood, taken on day 0 of AZD1222 vaccination.

The CDR3 region is CASSLLAGGSTDTQYF. CDR3 nucleotide sequence: TGTGCCAGCAGCTTGCTAGCGGGGGGATCCACAGATACGCAGTATTTT. This sequence joins TRBV9 and TRBJ2-3; 11 bases line up with TRBD2. Germline CDR1 SGDLS, CDR2 YYNGEE. The V segment lost 4 bases and the J segment 2 bases; nucleotides outside the gene matches: 6. This CDR3 comprises 16 residues.